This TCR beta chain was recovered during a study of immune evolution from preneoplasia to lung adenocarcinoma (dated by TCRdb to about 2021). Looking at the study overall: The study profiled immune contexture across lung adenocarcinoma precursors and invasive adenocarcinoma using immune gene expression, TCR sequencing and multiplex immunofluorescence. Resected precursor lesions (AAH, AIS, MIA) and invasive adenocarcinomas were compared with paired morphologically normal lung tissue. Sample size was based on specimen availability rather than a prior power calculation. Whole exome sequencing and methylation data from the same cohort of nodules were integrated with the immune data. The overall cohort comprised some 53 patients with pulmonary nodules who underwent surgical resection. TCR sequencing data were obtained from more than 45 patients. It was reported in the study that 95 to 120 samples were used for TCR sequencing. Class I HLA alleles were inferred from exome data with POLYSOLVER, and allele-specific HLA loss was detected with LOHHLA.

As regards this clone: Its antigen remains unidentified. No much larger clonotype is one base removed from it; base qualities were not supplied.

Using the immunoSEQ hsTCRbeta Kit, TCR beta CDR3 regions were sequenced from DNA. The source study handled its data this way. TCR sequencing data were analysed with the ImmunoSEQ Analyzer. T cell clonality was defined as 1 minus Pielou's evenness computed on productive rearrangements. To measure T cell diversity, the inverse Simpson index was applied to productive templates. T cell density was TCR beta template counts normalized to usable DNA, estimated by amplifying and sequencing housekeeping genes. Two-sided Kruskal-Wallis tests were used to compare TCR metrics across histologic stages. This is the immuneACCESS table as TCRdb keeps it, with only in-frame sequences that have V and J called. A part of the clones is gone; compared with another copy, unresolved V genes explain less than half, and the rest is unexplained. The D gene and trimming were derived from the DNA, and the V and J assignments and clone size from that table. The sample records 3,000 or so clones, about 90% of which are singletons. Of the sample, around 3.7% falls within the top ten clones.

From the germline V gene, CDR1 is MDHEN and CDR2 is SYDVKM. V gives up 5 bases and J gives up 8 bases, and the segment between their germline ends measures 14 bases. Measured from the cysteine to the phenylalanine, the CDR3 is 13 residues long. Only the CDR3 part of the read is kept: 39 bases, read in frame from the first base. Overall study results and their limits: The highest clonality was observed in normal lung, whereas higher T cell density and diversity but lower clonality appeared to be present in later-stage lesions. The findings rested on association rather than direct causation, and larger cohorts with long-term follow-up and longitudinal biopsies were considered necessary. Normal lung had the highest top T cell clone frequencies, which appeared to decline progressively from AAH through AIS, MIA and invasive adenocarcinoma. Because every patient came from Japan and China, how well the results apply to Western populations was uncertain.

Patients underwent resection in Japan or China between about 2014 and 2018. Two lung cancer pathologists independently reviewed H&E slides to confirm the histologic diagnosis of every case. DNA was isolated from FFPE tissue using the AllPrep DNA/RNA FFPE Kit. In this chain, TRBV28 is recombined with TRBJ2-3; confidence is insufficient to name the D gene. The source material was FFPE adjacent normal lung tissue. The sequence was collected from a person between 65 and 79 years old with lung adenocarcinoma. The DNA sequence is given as TGTGCCAGCAGTCCCCCCTCTCGTGCTACGCAGTATTTT. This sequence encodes CASSPPSRATQYF.